Listed here are 29 T cell receptor beta chains from one sample, sequenced in a study of persistence of HIV-infected CD4 T cells. Cells were stimulated with overlapping HIV-1 Gag 15-mer peptides. Memory cells lacking CD40L and CD69 with high CD45RO were sorted. No antigen has been assigned to these receptors. Sequencing used immunoSEQ version 4 in survey mode. The repertoire was sequenced with immunoSEQ multiplex PCR; TCRdb's copy has only in-frame clones and lacks some. The data contain about 60,000 clones, 70% to 75% of them singletons. This specimen consisted of CD4+ T cells sorted from PBMCs after roughly 18-hour stimulation, obtained from a patient who received antiretroviral therapy. The receptors shown here come from an adult man with HIV who was CMV-seropositive.

The chain joins TRBV3-1 (or the pseudogene TRBV3-2) to TRBJ2-7; perhaps TRBD2 as D (5 bases). The germline V gene has CDR1 LGHDT and CDR2 YNNKEL (reference sequence). V was cut by 4 bases and J by 2 bases, with 9 bases left in between. The CDR3 has 13 amino acids. In DNA, the CDR3 is TGTGCCAGCAGCCTCTTCGGGGCCTACGAGCAGTACTTC. Its protein product is CASSLFGAYEQYF.

The chain couples TRBV6-5 to TRBJ1-1; D is unresolved. The ends were cut back, 7 bases at V and 5 bases at J, with 5 bases in the middle. CDR3 length: 10 amino acids. CDR1 is MNHEY, CDR2 SVGAGI, per germline. CDR3 in DNA: TGTGCCAGCAAAGGGACTGAAGCTTTCTTT. This codes for CASKGTEAFF.

The chain has TRBV28 and TRBJ1-5; a possible D gene is TRBD1 (5 bases). Trimming cost V 3 bases and J 6 bases, with 15 bases left between them. This CDR3 is 15 amino acids long. Germline lookup yields CDR1 MDHEN and CDR2 SYDVKM. CDR3 coding DNA: TGTGCCAGCAGTTTCACGCAGGGAAGGGGTCAGCCCCAGCATTTT. Its translation: CASSFTQGRGQPQHF.

Worth noting for this clone: Other DNA sequences in this sample translate to the same CDR3. The rearrangement joins TRBV5-1 to TRBJ1-2; 8 positions match TRBD1. V shed 0 bases and J 8 bases; nucleotides not matched to a gene: 6. The V gene's germline CDR1 is SGHRS and CDR2 YFSETQ. This CDR3 region has 14 residues. Here the CDR3 reads CASSLDTGGGGYTF. The CDR3 nucleotides read TGCGCCAGCAGCTTGGACACAGGGGGAGGAGGCTACACCTTC.

This clone was counted a single time. The chain uses TRBV5-5 and TRBJ2-3, with a tentative D call TRBD1 (5 bases). The V end lost 0 bases, the J end lost 2 bases, and 10 bases lay between the germline ends. There are 15 residues in the CDR3. Germline assignment: CDR1 SGHKS and CDR2 YYEKEE (reference sequence). The CDR3 DNA sequence: TGTGCCAGCAGCTTGGAGGGGATATCCACAGATACGCAGTATTTT. It specifies CASSLEGISTDTQYF. Supplemented by reference TRBV5-5 and TRBJ2-3, the full variable domain reads DAGVTQSPTHLIKTRGQQVTLRCSPISGHKSVSWYQQVLGQGPQFIFQYYEKEERGRGNFPDRFSARQFPNYSSELNVNALLLGDSALYLCASSLEGISTDTQYFGPGTRLTVL.

The V and J genes are TRBV19 and TRBJ1-2, with 10 bases identical to TRBD1. The CDR3 covers 14 residues. V shed 3 bases, J shed 3 bases, and the junction held 1 base outside the gene matches. The germline V gene encodes CDR1 LNHDA and CDR2 SQIVND (reference sequence). CDR3 bases: TGTGCCAGTAGTATGGGACAGGGGTACTATGGCTACACCTTC. It translates to CASSMGQGYYGYTF. The variable domain in full, completed from reference TRBV19 and TRBJ1-2, reads DGGITQSPKYLFRKEGQNVTLSCEQNLNHDAMYWYRQDPGQGLRLIYYSQIVNDFQKGDIAEGYSVSREKKESFPLTVTSAQKNPTAFYLCASSMGQGYYGYTFGSGTRLTVV.

V gene TRBV3-1 (or the pseudogene TRBV3-2) combines with J gene TRBJ2-7; TRBD2 is a possible D gene (6 bases). The ends were cut back, 3 bases at V and 0 bases at J, with 18 bases in the middle. Germline CDR1 LGHDT, CDR2 YNNKEL (reference sequence). The CDR3 is made up of 17 amino acids. CDR3 sequence reads: CASSQGTWTGGSYEQYF. The DNA for the CDR3 is TGTGCCAGCAGCCAGGGTACGTGGACCGGGGGCTCCTACGAGCAGTACTTC.

The chain recombines TRBV27 with TRBJ2-3, with TRBD1 as a possible D gene (5 bases). This CDR3 comprises 13 residues. Germline V gene lookup returns CDR1 MNHEY and CDR2 SMNVEV (reference sequence). Trimming stripped 3 bases from V and 4 bases from J, with 8 bases between. CDR3 loop: CASSFRQPDTQYF. The CDR3 region has the DNA TGTGCCAGCAGTTTCAGACAGCCAGATACGCAGTATTTT.

This clone was recorded a few times. The chain employs TRBV2 and TRBJ2-1; 15 positions match TRBD2. This CDR3 spans 14 amino acids. Germline V CDR1 and CDR2: SNHLY, FYNNEI. V lost 8 bases, J lost 7 bases, and 3 bases stayed unmatched. Written as DNA, the CDR3 is TGTGCCAGCGGGACTAGCGGGGGGAGAAATGAGCAGTTCTTC. This encodes CASGTSGGRNEQFF.

This clone was found once. The CDR3 loop reads CASSVSPSGTGGSYEQYF. CDR3 DNA: TGCGCCAGCAGCGTGAGCCCTTCCGGGACAGGGGGCTCCTACGAGCAGTACTTC. The chain employs TRBV5-1 and TRBJ2-7; 11 bases fit TRBD1. Germline assignment: CDR1 SGHRS and CDR2 YFSETQ. The CDR3 is 18 residues long. The V and J ends lost 4 bases and 0 bases, in that order; junction bases with no gene match: 12.

The genes are TRBV28 and TRBJ2-3; possible D gene TRBD1, 6 bases. Deletions cut 9 bases from V and 0 bases from J, with 10 bases between. The CDR3 extends over 13 amino acids. Germline-derived CDR1 and CDR2 are MDHEN and SYDVKM. The CDR3 DNA is TGTGCCAGTCGACAGGTTAGCACAGATACGCAGTATTTT. The encoded protein is CASRQVSTDTQYF.

This chain uses TRBV15 with TRBJ1-2; maybe TRBD1 (5 bases). Germline assignment: CDR1 LNHNV and CDR2 YYDKDF (reference sequence). This CDR3 is 13 amino acids long. V lost 0 bases and J lost 7, with 9 bases in between. CDR3: CATSREGEGGYTF. The CDR3, as DNA: TGTGCCACCAGCAGAGAGGGGGAGGGTGGCTACACCTTC.

The count of this clone is one. V is TRBV5-1 and J is TRBJ2-1, with TRBD2 identical over 11 bases. The CDR3 covers 12 residues. The ends lost 8 bases at V and 10 bases at J; junction bases unmatched: 5. Germline loops: CDR1 SGHRS, CDR2 YFSETQ. CDR3 protein: CASSLAGEEQFF. CDR3 sequence (DNA): TGCGCCAGTTCACTAGCGGGGGAGGAGCAGTTCTTC.

The chain's CDR3 is CASSIGLAGGPWTDTQYF. For the CDR3, the DNA is TGTGCCAGTAGTATAGGCCTAGCGGGGGGGCCATGGACAGATACGCAGTATTTT. The V call is TRBV19, the J call TRBJ2-3; 12 positions match TRBD2. Germline values: CDR1 LNHDA, CDR2 SQIVND (reference sequence). The J segment lost 3 bases and the V segment lost 1 base, leaving 8 bases of the junction unmatched. This CDR3 has 18 residues.

This chain links TRBV7-6 with TRBJ1-1; D call uncertain. This CDR3 is 13 amino acids long. V was pared by 5 bases and J by 3 bases, with 10 bases between. CDR1 SGHVS and CDR2 FNYEAQ come from the germline V gene. CDR3: CASSPSTYTEAFF. As DNA, the CDR3 is TGTGCCAGCAGCCCTAGCACGTACACTGAAGCTTTCTTT.

The rearrangement joins TRBV5-5 to TRBJ2-1; D not resolved. CDR1 and CDR2 (germline): SGHKS, YYEKEE (reference sequence). Trimming removed 1 base at V and 7 bases at J, with 21 bases between. The CDR3 loop spans 17 amino acids. In DNA form, the CDR3 reads TGTGCCAGCAGCTTGAGTCAACAGTCCACCGCTTTAAATGAGCAGTTCTTC. Amino acid sequence: CASSLSQQSTALNEQFF.

CDR3 coding DNA: TGCGCCAGCAGCTTGTTCAGGGGGGAAGACAATGAGCAGTTCTTC. Its translation is CASSLFRGEDNEQFF. The chain uses TRBV5-1 and TRBJ2-1; weak D call: TRBD1 (7 bases). V dropped 1 base and J dropped 5 bases, with 13 bases sitting between them. This CDR3 has 15 amino acids. The V gene's germline CDR1 is SGHRS and CDR2 YFSETQ.

The chain has TRBV15 and TRBJ2-2; D may be TRBD1 or TRBD2 (5 bases each). V was trimmed by 0 bases and J by 8 bases, leaving 10 bases between them. Germline-derived CDR1 and CDR2 are LNHNV and YYDKDF (reference sequence). This CDR3 spans 14 amino acids. The CDR3 reads CATSRDPGAGELFF. CDR3 bases: TGTGCCACCAGCAGAGATCCCGGGGCGGGGGAGCTGTTTTTT.

This clone was seen only once. The chain couples TRBV3-1 (or the pseudogene TRBV3-2) to TRBJ1-1, with no clear D. Trimming left V 3 bases short and J 1 base short, with 9 bases between. The CDR3 is 14 residues long. Germline V gene data show CDR1 as LGHDT and CDR2 as YNNKEL (reference sequence). The CDR3 sequence: CASSQVATNTEAFF. The CDR3 nucleotides read TGTGCCAGCAGCCAGGTGGCCACGAACACTGAAGCTTTCTTT.

The chain employs TRBV5-1 and TRBJ2-2; perhaps TRBD1 as D (5 bases). The CDR3 sequence is 14 residues long. Trimming removed 3 bases at V and 1 base at J, with 7 bases between. In germline, CDR1 is SGHRS, CDR2 YFSETQ. The CDR3 DNA reads as TGCGCCAGCAGCTACGGACAGAACACCGGGGAGCTGTTTTTT. Protein product: CASSYGQNTGELFF.

This clone has only one observation. The DNA for the CDR3 is TGTGCCAGCAGAGGGCAGCTTAATTCACCCCTCCACTTT. The encoded protein is CASRGQLNSPLHF. The rearrangement joins TRBV5-8 to TRBJ1-6; D gene uncertain. The length of the CDR3 is 13 residues. Germline CDR1 is SGHTS and CDR2 is YDEGEE. Trimming left V 5 bases short and J 6 bases short, with 9 bases between.

The CDR3 nucleotides read TGTGCCAGCAGCCGTAGCGGGGGGGATTACAATGAGCAGTTCTTC. Residues: CASSRSGGDYNEQFF. The J gene is TRBJ2-1, the V gene TRBV3-1 (or the pseudogene TRBV3-2), with 11 bases aligning to TRBD2. Per germline, CDR1 LGHDT and CDR2 YNNKEL (reference sequence). The CDR3 length is 15 residues. Trimming cost V 4 bases and J 4 bases; bases outside gene matches: 3.

The V and J genes are TRBV24-1 and TRBJ1-1; D possibly corresponds to TRBD1 (5 bases). This CDR3 contains 14 residues. Germline lookup yields CDR1 KGHDR and CDR2 SFDVKD. The V and J ends lost 4 bases and 1 base respectively, with 9 bases between them. The DNA for the CDR3 is TGTGCCACCAGTGAGAGAGGGACGAACACTGAAGCTTTCTTT. Translated: CATSERGTNTEAFF.

This clone appeared once. V usage is TRBV4-1 and J usage is TRBJ1-4, with 9 bases that match TRBD1. The CDR3 consists of 17 residues. CDR1 is MGHRA and CDR2 is YSYEKL in the germline V gene. Trimming cost V 2 bases and J 2 bases; bases outside gene matches: 6. The CDR3 sequence is CASSQRGQGGTNEKLFF. For the CDR3, the DNA is TGCGCCAGCAGCCAAAGGGGACAGGGAGGCACTAATGAAAAACTGTTTTTT.

This clone was counted a few times. The V and J genes are TRBV7-9 and TRBJ1-6, with a possible D match to TRBD1 (6 bases). CDR3 length: 16 residues. Trimming pared 6 bases from V and 3 bases from J, leaving 15 bases between. Per the germline V gene, CDR1 is SEHNR and CDR2 is FQNEAQ (reference sequence). DNA for the CDR3: TGTGCCAGCAGTTTGGGGGCAGGATTCTATAATTCACCCCTCCACTTT. Its protein is CASSLGAGFYNSPLHF.

V is TRBV28 and J is TRBJ1-2; D is ambiguous. The CDR3 covers 14 residues. Germline V lookup: CDR1 MDHEN, CDR2 SYDVKM. V lost 3 bases and J 3 bases, leaving 11 bases between the germline ends. The CDR3 nucleotides are TGTGCCAGCAGTTTCCCGAACGAATACTATGGCTACACCTTC. It codes for CASSFPNEYYGYTF.

This clone has only one observation. The chain carries TRBV9 and TRBJ1-1; D gene unclear. Germline V gives CDR1 SGDLS, CDR2 YYNGEE. Trimming took 3 bases from V and 0 from J, leaving 9 bases between them. This CDR3 comprises 14 residues. CDR3 nucleotide sequence: TGTGCCAGCAGCGCGGACGGCATGAACACTGAAGCTTTCTTT. It yields the protein CASSADGMNTEAFF.

This sequence joins TRBV18 and TRBJ2-1; 9 nucleotides align to TRBD1. The germline gives CDR1 KGHSH, CDR2 LQKENI. The CDR3 totals 21 residues. J lost 10 bases, V lost 3 bases, and 28 bases had no gene match. CDR3 in DNA: TGTGCCAGCTCACCTGGACAGGGGCAGGCTTGGACCCGACACGCCCCCCGGGAGCAGTTCTTC. It yields the protein CASSPGQGQAWTRHAPREQFF.

Only a few counts were recorded for this clone. The chain carries TRBV18 and TRBJ2-1; no firm D call. Trimming removed 1 base at V and 0 bases at J, with 10 bases between. Germline V CDR1 and CDR2: KGHSH, LQKENI. This CDR3 comprises 16 residues. CDR3 nucleotides: TGTGCCAGCTCACCACTAGCAAAGAGCTCCTACAATGAGCAGTTCTTC. Translation: CASSPLAKSSYNEQFF.